This entry lists 27 T cell receptor beta chains sequenced from one sample in a study of cytomegalovirus exposure and HLA in healthy donors. The PCR made use of 60 Vbeta and 13 Jbeta primers. Libraries were prepared by immunoSEQ multiplex PCR; TCRdb keeps only in-frame clonotypes and omits some of them. The sample lists 150,000 to 200,000 clones; 80% were seen once. The specimen sequenced was PBMCs. The receptor source for this set is a human donor in good health.

The rearrangement links TRBV4-1 to TRBJ1-5; no reliable D call. CDR3 length equals 14 residues. CDR1 is MGHRA, CDR2 YSYEKL, per germline. V was trimmed by 1 base and J by 5 bases, leaving 9 bases between them. CDR3 bases: TGCGCCAGCAGCCAAGTTGCGGGCGATCAGCCCCAGCATTTT. It encodes CASSQVAGDQPQHF.

The rearrangement joins TRBV5-6 to TRBJ2-2; D possibly corresponds to TRBD1 (5 bases). The CDR3 is 13 residues long. Germline CDR1 and CDR2: SGHDT and YYEEEE. Trimming shortened V by 4 bases and J by 5 bases, and 9 bases separated the two germline ends. The CDR3 nucleotides read TGTGCCAGCAGCGGGGCAAGGACCGGGGAGCTGTTTTTT. The encoded protein is CASSGARTGELFF.

The chain is built from TRBV6-5 and TRBJ2-3; 8 bases map to TRBD2. V trimming: 1 base; J trimming: 2 bases; junction bases outside the gene matches: 5. Germline CDR1 MNHEY, CDR2 SVGAGI. The CDR3 is 16 amino acids. The CDR3 protein is CASSYWSAGVTDTQYF. CDR3 nucleotides: TGTGCCAGCAGTTACTGGTCAGCGGGGGTCACAGATACGCAGTATTTT.

The chain couples TRBV11-3 to TRBJ2-3; 12 nucleotides agree with TRBD2. In germline, CDR1 is SGHNT, CDR2 YENEEA. Germline trimming cut 0 bases from V and 6 bases from J; bases unmatched to any gene: 1. The CDR3 is 15 amino acids. The CDR3 sequence: CASSLEGLAGDTQYF. The CDR3 DNA is TGTGCCAGCAGCTTAGAAGGACTAGCGGGGGATACGCAGTATTTT. Based on the CDR3 plus reference TRBV11-3 and TRBJ2-3, the full variable domain is EAGVVQSPRYKIIEKKQPVAFWCNPISGHNTLYWYLQNLGQGPELLIRYENEEAVDDSQLPKDRFSAERLKGVDSTLKIQPAELGDSAVYLCASSLEGLAGDTQYFGPGTRLTVL.

This rearrangement joins TRBV19 to TRBJ2-5; D remains ambiguous. This CDR3 has 13 residues. Looked up from germline, CDR1 is LNHDA and CDR2 is SQIVND (reference sequence). The ends were cut back, 4 bases at V and 2 bases at J, with 8 bases in the middle. CDR3 nucleotide sequence: TGTGCCAGTAGTACTTACCAGCAAGAGACCCAGTACTTC. It codes for CASSTYQQETQYF.

This clone was counted a few times. The V and J genes are TRBV27 and TRBJ2-1; no firm D call. This CDR3 region has 15 residues. The germline V gene encodes CDR1 MNHEY and CDR2 SMNVEV (reference sequence). Trimming pared 0 bases from V and 2 bases from J, leaving 8 bases between. The CDR3 sequence is CASSLSAGTYNEQFF. CDR3 bases: TGTGCCAGCAGTTTATCGGCTGGCACCTACAATGAGCAGTTCTTC.

The V gene is TRBV2, the J gene TRBJ2-7; 9 bases are a match to TRBD1. Looked up from germline, CDR1 is SNHLY and CDR2 is FYNNEI. V shed 5 bases and J 7 bases; nucleotides not matched to a gene: 9. The CDR3 has 14 residues. The CDR3 reads CASSRRTGAFEQYF. The CDR3 DNA follows: TGTGCCAGCAGTCGAAGGACAGGGGCTTTTGAGCAGTACTTC.

The chain carries TRBV29-1 and TRBJ2-7, with D tentatively TRBD1 (5 bases). V was trimmed by 4 bases and J by 1 base, leaving 8 bases between them. Germline loops: CDR1 SQVTM, CDR2 ANQGSEA. This CDR3 has 12 amino acids. CDR3 sequence: CSVVKGSYEQYF. The CDR3 nucleotides read TGCAGCGTTGTTAAGGGGTCCTACGAGCAGTACTTC.

As to this clone: Other DNA sequences of this sample code for an identical CDR3. This sequence joins TRBV5-1 and TRBJ2-7; D might be TRBD1 (6 bases). Trimming left V 0 bases short and J 2 bases short, with 9 bases between. CDR3 size: 14 residues. CDR1 and CDR2 (germline): SGHRS, YFSETQ. As DNA, the CDR3 is TGCGCCAGCAGCTTGGAAGGACAGCCCTACGAGCAGTACTTC. It encodes CASSLEGQPYEQYF. Using reference TRBV5-1 and TRBJ2-7 for the parts outside the CDR3, the full variable domain is KAGVTQTPRYLIKTRGQQVTLSCSPISGHRSVSWYQQTPGQGLQFLFEYFSETQRNKGNFPGRFSGRQFSNSRSEMNVSTLELGDSALYLCASSLEGQPYEQYFGPGTRLTVT.

The gene calls are TRBV27 and TRBJ2-1; unclear D gene. Germline values: CDR1 MNHEY, CDR2 SMNVEV (reference sequence). The CDR3 is made up of 14 amino acids. Deletions cut 4 bases from V and 9 bases from J, with 16 bases between. CDR3 residues: CASSSPSGLAEQFF. The CDR3 DNA follows: TGTGCCAGCAGTTCCCCCAGTGGGTTAGCTGAGCAGTTCTTC.

In this sample, this clone turned up a few times. The gene calls are TRBV13 and TRBJ1-1, with D possibly TRBD1 on 5 matching bases. Trimming cost V 3 bases and J 8 bases, with 13 bases left between them. The length of the CDR3 is 13 residues. Looked up from germline, CDR1 is PRHDT and CDR2 is FYEKMQ (reference sequence). CDR3 amino acids: CASSFLSYREAFF. As DNA, the CDR3 is TGTGCCAGCAGCTTCCTTAGTTACAGGGAAGCTTTCTTT.

The V and J genes are TRBV6-5 and TRBJ1-6, with D perhaps matching TRBD1 (5 bases). The V gene lost 0 bases and the J gene lost 10 bases, with 13 bases spanning the gap. The CDR3 is 15 amino acids. The germline gives CDR1 MNHEY, CDR2 SVGAGI. The CDR3 DNA is TGTGCCAGCAGTTACTCGGGGGGTGTTGGCTCACCCCTCCACTTT. Translation gives CASSYSGGVGSPLHF.

The J gene is TRBJ1-5, the V gene TRBV29-1; D is unclear. Germline V gene sequence: CDR1 SQVTM, CDR2 ANQGSEA. V lost 4 bases, J lost 5 bases, and 12 bases lay in between. The CDR3 is 13 amino acids. CDR3 DNA: TGCAGCGTTGGTAGGGAGGTGGATCAGCCCCAGCATTTT. This translates into CSVGREVDQPQHF.

This clone has at least ten counts. This chain joins TRBV25-1 and TRBJ2-7; D uncertain. Germline CDR1 reads MGHDK; CDR2 reads SYGVNS. V was cut by 3 bases and J by 1 base, with 4 bases left in between. The CDR3 consists of 12 residues. CDR3 sequence: CASSDRSYEQYF. CDR3 sequence (DNA): TGTGCCAGCAGTGACAGATCCTACGAGCAGTACTTC.

The chain joins TRBV4-2 to TRBJ1-6, with D hard to call. CDR3 length: 14 residues. Germline-derived CDR1 and CDR2 are LGHNA and YNFKEQ. V lost 1 base and J 7 bases, leaving 8 bases between the germline ends. The CDR3 protein is CASSQGFANSPLHF. The DNA for the CDR3 is TGTGCCAGCAGCCAAGGATTTGCGAATTCACCCCTCCACTTT.

The CDR3: CASSQDLLAGGSNEQFF. In DNA form, the CDR3 reads TGCGCCAGCAGCCAAGACTTGCTAGCGGGAGGTTCCAATGAGCAGTTCTTC. V is TRBV4-3 and J is TRBJ2-1, with 11 bases matching TRBD2. CDR3 length equals 17 residues. The ends lost 0 bases at V and 6 bases at J; junction bases unmatched: 7. Looked up from germline, CDR1 is LGHNA and CDR2 is YSLEER.

This clone was counted only a few times. V usage is TRBV20-1 and J usage is TRBJ2-5; 7 nucleotides match TRBD1. The CDR3 has 11 amino acids. Trimming removed 8 bases from V and 4 bases from J; junction bases left unmatched: 4. Germline V gene data show CDR1 as DFQATT and CDR2 as SNEGSKA (reference sequence). CDR3 sequence (DNA): TGCAGTACAGGGGAACGAGAGACCCAGTACTTC. It codes for CSTGERETQYF.

Only one count was recorded for this clone. The chain is built from TRBV5-4 and TRBJ2-5; tentative D call: TRBD2 (7 bases). Trimming shortened V by 0 bases and J by 0 bases, and 15 bases separated the two germline ends. The CDR3 runs 17 residues. CDR1 is SGHNT and CDR2 is YYREEE in the germline V gene (reference sequence). The CDR3 DNA reads TGTGCCAGCAGCTTGGGGGTTAGGGGGGGGAACCAAGAGACCCAGTACTTC. Its protein product is CASSLGVRGGNQETQYF.

The gene calls are TRBV7-9 and TRBJ2-3; tentative D call: TRBD1 (6 bases). CDR1 is SEHNR and CDR2 is FQNEAQ in the germline V gene (reference sequence). Trimming pared 5 bases from V and 3 bases from J, leaving 6 bases between. The CDR3 covers 12 residues. The CDR3 protein is CASSQGTDTQYF. Written as DNA, the CDR3 is TGTGCCAGCAGCCAGGGGACAGATACGCAGTATTTT.

This clone was picked up a small number of times. The rearrangement joins TRBV7-8 to TRBJ1-1, with D unresolved. The germline CDR1 and CDR2 sequences are SGHVS and FQNEAQ. CDR3 size: 15 residues. With 2 bases removed from V and 1 base from J, the gap between germline ends came to 11 bases. CDR3 DNA sequence: TGTGCCAGCAGCTTATTCAAGAGACAGAACACTGAAGCTTTCTTT. It translates to CASSLFKRQNTEAFF.

The CDR3 reads CASSSGTGGREQYF. The CDR3 bases are TGTGCCAGCAGTTCCGGGACAGGGGGCCGGGAGCAGTACTTC. The genes are TRBV6-5 and TRBJ2-7, with 12 bases matching TRBD1. The junction had 5 bases not matched to a gene; V was cut back by 4 bases and J by 7 bases. The CDR3 has 14 residues. The germline V gene has CDR1 MNHEY and CDR2 SVGAGI.

CDR3 coding DNA: TGTGCCAGCAGCGGGCCAAACACTGAAGCTTTCTTT. Its protein is CASSGPNTEAFF. The chain is built from TRBV5-6 and TRBJ1-1, with unresolved D. Per germline, CDR1 SGHDT and CDR2 YYEEEE. The V end was cut by 4 bases, the J end by 2 bases, with 6 bases between. This CDR3 spans 12 amino acids. Full variable domain (rest looked up from reference TRBV5-6 and TRBJ1-1): DAGVTQSPTHLIKTRGQQVTLRCSPKSGHDTVSWYQQALGQGPQFIFQYYEEEERQRGNFPDRFSGHQFPNYSSELNVNALLLGDSALYLCASSGPNTEAFFGQGTRLTVV.

The gene calls are TRBV5-5 and TRBJ2-7, with 9 bases fitting TRBD1. The CDR3 totals 15 residues. V shed 4 bases and J 5 bases; nucleotides not matched to a gene: 10. The germline gives CDR1 SGHKS, CDR2 YYEKEE (reference sequence). The CDR3, as DNA: TGTGCCAGCAGCAATACCGGGACAGGGAGCGACGAGCAGTACTTC. This encodes CASSNTGTGSDEQYF.

The chain uses TRBV11-2 and TRBJ2-7; D perhaps matches TRBD2 (5 bases). The germline V gene has CDR1 SGHAT and CDR2 FQNNGV. There are 17 residues in the CDR3. Deletions cut 8 bases from V and 0 bases from J, with 23 bases between. The CDR3 here is CASRSLGRSGPSYEQYF. For the CDR3, the DNA is TGTGCCAGCCGCTCCTTAGGGCGGAGCGGACCCTCCTACGAGCAGTACTTC.

CDR3 amino acids: CASSVETGEAFF. The CDR3 DNA reads TGTGCCAGCAGCGTCGAGACGGGTGAAGCTTTCTTT. V usage is TRBV9 and J usage is TRBJ1-1; D not resolved. Germline V gene lookup returns CDR1 SGDLS and CDR2 YYNGEE. Trimming removed 2 bases from V and 7 bases from J, with 9 bases in between. This CDR3 contains 12 residues.

The genes are TRBV27 and TRBJ1-6, with 8 bases lining up with TRBD1. Germline CDR1 and CDR2: MNHEY and SMNVEV (reference sequence). This CDR3 has 15 amino acids. Trimming cost V 5 bases and J 7 bases; bases outside gene matches: 7. As DNA, the CDR3 is TGTGCCAGCAGTCCCCTGGACAGGGTAAATTCACCCCTCCACTTT. Translation: CASSPLDRVNSPLHF.

V and J are TRBV5-4 and TRBJ2-7; the D gene is possibly TRBD2 (5 bases). This CDR3 has 12 residues. Trimming took 4 bases from V and 3 from J, leaving 8 bases between them. From germline, CDR1 is SGHNT and CDR2 YYREEE (reference sequence). CDR3 nucleotide sequence: TGTGCCAGCAGCCCCACTAGCTACGAGCAGTACTTC. This encodes CASSPTSYEQYF. Supplemented by reference TRBV5-4 and TRBJ2-7, the full variable domain reads ETGVTQSPTHLIKTRGQQVTLRCSSQSGHNTVSWYQQALGQGPQFIFQYYREEENGRGNFPPRFSGLQFPNYSSELNVNALELDDSALYLCASSPTSYEQYFGPGTRLTVT.